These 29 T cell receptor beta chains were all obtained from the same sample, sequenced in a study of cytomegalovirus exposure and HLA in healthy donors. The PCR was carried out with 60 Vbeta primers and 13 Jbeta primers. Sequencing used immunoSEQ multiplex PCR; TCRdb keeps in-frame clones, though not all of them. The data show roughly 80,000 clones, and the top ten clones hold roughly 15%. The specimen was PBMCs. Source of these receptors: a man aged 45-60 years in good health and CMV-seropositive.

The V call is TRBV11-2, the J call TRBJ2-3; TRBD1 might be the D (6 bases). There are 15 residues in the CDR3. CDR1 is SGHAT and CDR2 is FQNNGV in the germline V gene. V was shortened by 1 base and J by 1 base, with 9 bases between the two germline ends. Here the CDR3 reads CASSLGAGGTDTQYF. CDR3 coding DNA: TGTGCCAGCAGCTTAGGGGCAGGGGGCACAGATACGCAGTATTTT. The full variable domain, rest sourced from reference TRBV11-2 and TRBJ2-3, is EAGVAQSPRYKIIEKRQSVAFWCNPISGHATLYWYQQILGQGPKLLIQFQNNGVVDDSQLPKDRFSAERLKGVDSTLKIQPAKLEDSAVYLCASSLGAGGTDTQYFGPGTRLTVL.

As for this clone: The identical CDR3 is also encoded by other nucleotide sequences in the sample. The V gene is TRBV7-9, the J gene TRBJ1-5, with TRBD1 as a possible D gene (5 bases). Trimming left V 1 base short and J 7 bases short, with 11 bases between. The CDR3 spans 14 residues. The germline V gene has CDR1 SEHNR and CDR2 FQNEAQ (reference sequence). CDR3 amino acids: CASSLGGVGQPQHF. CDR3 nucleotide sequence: TGTGCCAGCAGCTTAGGGGGGGTAGGCCAGCCCCAGCATTTT.

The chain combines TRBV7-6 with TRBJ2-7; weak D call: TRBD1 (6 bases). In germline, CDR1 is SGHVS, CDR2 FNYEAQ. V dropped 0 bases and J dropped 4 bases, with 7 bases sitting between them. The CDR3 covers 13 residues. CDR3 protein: CASSLATGYEQYV. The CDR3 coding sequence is TGTGCCAGCAGCTTAGCTACAGGGTACGAGCAGTACGTC.

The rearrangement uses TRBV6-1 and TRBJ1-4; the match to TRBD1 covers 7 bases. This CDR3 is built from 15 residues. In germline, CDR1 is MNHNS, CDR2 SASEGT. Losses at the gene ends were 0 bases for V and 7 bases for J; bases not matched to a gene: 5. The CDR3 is CASSEATQGSEKLFF. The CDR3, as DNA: TGTGCCAGCAGTGAAGCGACACAGGGGAGTGAAAAACTGTTTTTT.

CDR3 sequence: CASRSINQPQHF. CDR3 coding DNA: TGTGCCAGCAGATCAATCAATCAGCCCCAGCATTTT. The chain links TRBV28 to TRBJ1-5; no firm D call. The CDR3 spans 12 residues. Trimming took 6 bases from V and 3 from J, leaving 6 bases between them. In germline, CDR1 is MDHEN, CDR2 SYDVKM.

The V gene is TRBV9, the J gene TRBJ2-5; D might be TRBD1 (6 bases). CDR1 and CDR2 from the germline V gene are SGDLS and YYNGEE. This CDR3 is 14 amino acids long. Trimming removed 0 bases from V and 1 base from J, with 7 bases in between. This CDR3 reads CASSVEGGQETQYF. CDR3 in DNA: TGTGCCAGCAGCGTAGAAGGGGGCCAAGAGACCCAGTACTTC.

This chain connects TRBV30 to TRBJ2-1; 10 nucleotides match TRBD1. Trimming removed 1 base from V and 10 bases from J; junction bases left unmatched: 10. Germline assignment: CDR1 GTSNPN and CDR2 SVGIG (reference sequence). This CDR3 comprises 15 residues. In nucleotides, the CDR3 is TGTGCCTGGAGTGATCCGGGACAGGGGTGGTTGGAGCAGTTCTTC. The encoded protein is CAWSDPGQGWLEQFF.

The CDR3 sequence is CASSLATHTDTQYF. The CDR3 nucleotides read TGCGCCAGCAGCTTGGCCACACACACAGATACGCAGTATTTT. The chain is built from TRBV5-1 and TRBJ2-3; no firm D call. The CDR3 sequence is 14 residues long. CDR1 is SGHRS and CDR2 is YFSETQ in the germline V gene. Trimming removed 0 bases from V and 2 bases from J, with 7 bases in between.

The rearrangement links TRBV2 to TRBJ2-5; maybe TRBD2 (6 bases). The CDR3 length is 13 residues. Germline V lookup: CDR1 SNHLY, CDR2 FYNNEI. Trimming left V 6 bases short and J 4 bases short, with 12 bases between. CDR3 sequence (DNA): TGTGCCAGCAGCGGCAGGAGGGGAGAGACCCAGTACTTC. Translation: CASSGRRGETQYF.

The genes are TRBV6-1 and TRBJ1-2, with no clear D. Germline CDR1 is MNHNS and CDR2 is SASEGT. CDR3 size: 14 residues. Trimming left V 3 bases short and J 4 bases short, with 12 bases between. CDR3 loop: CASSESLVFYGYTF. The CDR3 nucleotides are TGTGCCAGCAGTGAGAGTTTGGTGTTCTATGGCTACACCTTC.

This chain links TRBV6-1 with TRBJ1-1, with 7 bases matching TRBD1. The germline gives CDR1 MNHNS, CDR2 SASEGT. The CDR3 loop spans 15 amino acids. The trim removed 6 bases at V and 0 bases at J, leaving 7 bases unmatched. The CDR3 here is CASSPTGSVNTEAFF. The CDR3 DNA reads TGTGCCAGCAGCCCGACAGGGTCCGTGAACACTGAAGCTTTCTTT.

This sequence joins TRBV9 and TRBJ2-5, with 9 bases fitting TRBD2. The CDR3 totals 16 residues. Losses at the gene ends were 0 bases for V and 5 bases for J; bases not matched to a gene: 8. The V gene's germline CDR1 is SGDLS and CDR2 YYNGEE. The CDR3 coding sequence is TGTGCCAGCAGCGTAGGACAGGCTAGCGGGGCTGAGACCCAGTACTTC. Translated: CASSVGQASGAETQYF.

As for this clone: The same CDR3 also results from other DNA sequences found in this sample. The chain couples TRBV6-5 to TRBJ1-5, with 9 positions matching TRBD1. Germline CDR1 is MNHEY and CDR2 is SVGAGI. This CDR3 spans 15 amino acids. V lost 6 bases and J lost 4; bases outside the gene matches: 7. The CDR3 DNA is TGTGCCAGCAGCCTCGGGACAGGGCTAAATCAGCCCCAGCATTTT. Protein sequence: CASSLGTGLNQPQHF.

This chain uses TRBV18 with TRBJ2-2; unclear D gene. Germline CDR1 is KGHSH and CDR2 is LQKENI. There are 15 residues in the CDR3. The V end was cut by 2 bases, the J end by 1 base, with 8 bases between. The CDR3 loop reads CASSPMSENTGELFF. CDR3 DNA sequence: TGTGCCAGCTCACCAATGTCAGAGAACACCGGGGAGCTGTTTTTT.

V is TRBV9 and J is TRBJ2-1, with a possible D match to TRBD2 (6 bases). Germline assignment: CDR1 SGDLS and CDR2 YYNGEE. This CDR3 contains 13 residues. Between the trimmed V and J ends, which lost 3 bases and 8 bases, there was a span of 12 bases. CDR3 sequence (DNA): TGTGCCAGCAGCGAAACTAGCTTCGATGAGCAGTTCTTC. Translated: CASSETSFDEQFF.

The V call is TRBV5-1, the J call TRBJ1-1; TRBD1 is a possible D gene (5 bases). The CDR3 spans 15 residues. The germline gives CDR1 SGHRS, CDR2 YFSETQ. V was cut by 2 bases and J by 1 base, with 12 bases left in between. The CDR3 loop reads CASSLLAGPNTEAFF. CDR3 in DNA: TGCGCCAGCAGCTTACTGGCAGGGCCGAACACTGAAGCTTTCTTT. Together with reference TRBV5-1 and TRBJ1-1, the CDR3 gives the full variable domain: KAGVTQTPRYLIKTRGQQVTLSCSPISGHRSVSWYQQTPGQGLQFLFEYFSETQRNKGNFPGRFSGRQFSNSRSEMNVSTLELGDSALYLCASSLLAGPNTEAFFGQGTRLTVV.

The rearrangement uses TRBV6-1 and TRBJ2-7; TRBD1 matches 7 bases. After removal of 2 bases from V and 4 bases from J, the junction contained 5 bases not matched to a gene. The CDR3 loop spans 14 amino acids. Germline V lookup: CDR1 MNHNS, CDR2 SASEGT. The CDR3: CASSEISRGYEQYV. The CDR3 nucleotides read TGTGCCAGCAGTGAAATTAGCAGGGGGTACGAGCAGTACGTC.

As DNA, the CDR3 is TGTGCCAGCAGCTTAGATGCAGATTACGAGCAGTACTTC. Translating it yields CASSLDADYEQYF. The chain joins TRBV7-9 to TRBJ2-7; no reliable D call. The CDR3 is made up of 13 amino acids. V was shortened by 1 base and J by 4 bases, with 8 bases between the two germline ends. CDR1 is SEHNR, CDR2 FQNEAQ, per germline (reference sequence).

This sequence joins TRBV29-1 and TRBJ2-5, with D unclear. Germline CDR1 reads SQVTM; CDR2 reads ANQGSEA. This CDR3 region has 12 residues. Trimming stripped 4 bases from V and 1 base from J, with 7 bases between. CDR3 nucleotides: TGCAGCGTTGTAGCCAGCCAAGAGACCCAGTACTTC. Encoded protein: CSVVASQETQYF.

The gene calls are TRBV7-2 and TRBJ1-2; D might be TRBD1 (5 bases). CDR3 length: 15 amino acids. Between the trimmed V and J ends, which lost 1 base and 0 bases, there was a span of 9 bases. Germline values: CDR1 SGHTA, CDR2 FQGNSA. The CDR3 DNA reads TGTGCCAGCAGCTTAGTAGGGGAAGCTAACTATGGCTACACCTTC. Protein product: CASSLVGEANYGYTF.

In nucleotides, the CDR3 is TGTGCCAGCTCACCTCCCGCTACGACTGGAAACACCATATATTTT. Amino acid sequence: CASSPPATTGNTIYF. V and J are TRBV18 and TRBJ1-3, with D unresolved. The ends were cut back, 3 bases at V and 2 bases at J, with 11 bases in the middle. Germline-derived CDR1 and CDR2 are KGHSH and LQKENI. The CDR3 is made up of 15 amino acids.

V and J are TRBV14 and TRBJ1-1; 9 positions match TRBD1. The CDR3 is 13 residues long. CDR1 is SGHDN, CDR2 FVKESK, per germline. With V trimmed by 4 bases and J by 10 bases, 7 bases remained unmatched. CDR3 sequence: CASSPWRTGVAFF. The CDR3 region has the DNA TGTGCCAGCAGCCCCTGGAGGACAGGGGTAGCTTTCTTT.

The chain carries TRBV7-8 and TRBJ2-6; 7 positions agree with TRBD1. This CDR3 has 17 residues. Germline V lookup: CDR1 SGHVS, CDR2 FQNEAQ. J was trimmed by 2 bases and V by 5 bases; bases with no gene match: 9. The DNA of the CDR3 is TGTGCCAGCAGCGTCGACAGGGAACGAGCTGGGGCCAACGTCCTGACTTTC. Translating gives CASSVDRERAGANVLTF.

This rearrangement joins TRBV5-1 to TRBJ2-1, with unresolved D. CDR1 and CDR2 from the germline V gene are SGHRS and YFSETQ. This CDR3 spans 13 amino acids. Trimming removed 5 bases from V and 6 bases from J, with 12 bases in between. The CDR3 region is CASRPSSGNEQFF. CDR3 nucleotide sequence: TGCGCCAGCAGACCGTCCTCAGGCAATGAGCAGTTCTTC.

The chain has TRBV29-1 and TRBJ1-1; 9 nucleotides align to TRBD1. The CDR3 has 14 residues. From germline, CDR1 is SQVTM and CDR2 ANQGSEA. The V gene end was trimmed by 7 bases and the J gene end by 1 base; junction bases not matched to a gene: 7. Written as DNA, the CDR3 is TGCAGCGCCGGAGGGGGACAGGGGAACACTGAAGCTTTCTTT. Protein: CSAGGGQGNTEAFF.

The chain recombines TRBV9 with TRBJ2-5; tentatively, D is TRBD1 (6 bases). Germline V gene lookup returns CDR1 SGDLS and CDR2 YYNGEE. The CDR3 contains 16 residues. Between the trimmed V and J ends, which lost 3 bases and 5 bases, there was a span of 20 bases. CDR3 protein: CASSAGQKQGRETQYF. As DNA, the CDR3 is TGTGCCAGCAGCGCCGGACAGAAACAGGGACGGGAGACCCAGTACTTC.

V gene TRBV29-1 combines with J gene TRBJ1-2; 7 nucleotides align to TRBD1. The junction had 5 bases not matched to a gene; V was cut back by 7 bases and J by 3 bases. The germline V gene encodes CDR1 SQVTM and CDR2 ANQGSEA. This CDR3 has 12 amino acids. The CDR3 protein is CSGGTAYYGYTF. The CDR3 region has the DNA TGCAGCGGCGGGACAGCTTACTATGGCTACACCTTC.

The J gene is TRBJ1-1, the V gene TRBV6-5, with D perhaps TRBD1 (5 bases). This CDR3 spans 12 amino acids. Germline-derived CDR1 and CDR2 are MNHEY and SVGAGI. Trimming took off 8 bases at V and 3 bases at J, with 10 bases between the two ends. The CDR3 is CASLGAYTEAFF. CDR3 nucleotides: TGTGCCAGCCTAGGGGCCTACACTGAAGCTTTCTTT.

Here the CDR3 reads CASSLLGQGHSPLHF. The CDR3 nucleotides read TGTGCCAGCAGCTTATTGGGACAGGGTCATTCACCCCTCCACTTT. J is TRBJ1-6 and V is TRBV7-3; 9 bases map to TRBD1. Trimming took 2 bases from V and 8 from J; bases not matched to a gene: 4. The CDR3 totals 15 residues. The V gene's germline CDR1 is SGHTA and CDR2 FQGTGA.